This TCR beta chain was obtained from a study of control samples from healthy donors and cancer patients (dated by TCRdb to 2018 to 2020). Receptor amplification or capture employed the immunoSEQ multiplex PCR assay. TCRdb stores this immuneACCESS table with in-frame sequences only. Part of the clones is absent; in the studies checked, under half of the shortfall reflects unresolved V genes, and no reason is known for the rest. Within this sample are about 180,000 clones, with nearly 90% of them counted one time only. The ten top clones hold about 1.4% of the sample. With regard to this clone: No cognate antigen has been identified for it. No much larger clonotype is one base removed from it; base qualities were not supplied.

This receptor was obtained from a woman in her forties or fifties in good health. Source material: blood.

The CDR3 here reads CASSSDRAIRNTGELFF. Here is the DNA: TGTGCCAGCAGCTCGGACAGGGCGATTCGGAACACCGGGGAGCTGTTTTTT. The receptor chain draws on TRBV5-6 and TRBJ2-2; the central 8 bases match TRBD1. CDR1 and CDR2 were assigned from the germline V gene as SGHDT and YYEEEE. Trimming takes 3 bases off V and 1 base off J; junction bases not matched to a gene: 8. The CDR3 runs 17 amino acids, cysteine and phenylalanine included. The entry retains the CDR3 DNA only, 51 bases that are in frame from base 1.